Sequencing of this T cell receptor (beta chain) was carried out in a study of siplizumab effects on memory and regulatory T cells. The assay was immunoSEQ multiplex PCR, and TCRdb's table has in-frame clones only and misses some. The sample holds some 100,000 clones, just under 95% seen once. Germline V gene data show CDR1 as SGHTA and CDR2 as FQGNSA. The CDR3 has 13 residues. V trimming: 5 bases; J trimming: 6 bases; junction bases outside the gene matches: 4. Study findings and constraints: For siplizumab cultures, the suppressive function of their proliferating Tregs was not confirmed. Poor capture below about 10^-5 frequency left most alloreactive clones unmapped to unstimulated subsets. Naive T cells were seen as more diverse than memory cells and as major alloresponse contributors.

In regard to this clone: Its specificity is not known.

This chain links TRBV7-2 with TRBJ2-3; 8 nucleotides line up with TRBD2. Sequenced sample: non-Treg CD4+ T cells sorted from blood. The source of this sequence is a human donor in good health. CDR3 DNA: TGTGCCAGCAGCCCGGGACTAGTGGATACGCAGTATTTT. Translated, it gives CASSPGLVDTQYF.